This note documents a single T cell receptor beta chain sequence. Random hexamers served to reverse transcribe about 0.5 to 1 ug RNA. TCRdb ran MiXCR on the immunoSEQ multiplex PCR reads and lists one entry per CDR3 protein. The repertoire includes about 85,000 distinct CDR3 sequences, around 94% of them detected once, and 0.2% to 0.3% sits in the top ten. The CDR3 consists of 13 residues. Germline-derived CDR1 and CDR2 are MNHEY and SMNVEV (reference sequence). V shed 2 bases and J shed 6 bases, with 8 bases lying between them. The data were obtained in a study of CD8 T cells in Susac syndrome. The genes are TRBV27 and TRBJ1-5; D may be TRBD1 (5 bases). The sample was CD8+ T cells from PBMCs. This receptor was taken from a human donor in good health. As DNA, the CDR3 is TGTGCCAGCAGTTTAATAGGGGCTCAGCCCCAGCATTTT. Amino acid sequence: CASSLIGAQPQHF.